This is a list of T cell receptor beta chains from one sample in a study of glioma-infiltrating T cells. TCRdb re-called the multiplex PCR reads with MiXCR, one entry per CDR3 protein. Of approximately 190,000 distinct CDR3 sequences in the sample, more than 30% were seen once. The source material was glioma tissue, nonneoplastic brain tissue, or PBMCs (not recorded which). The receptors here all came from a human donor with low-grade glioma or glioblastoma, undergoing nonglioma brain surgery, or in good health (not recorded which). Both conserved end residues are part of each CDR3. The order of the fields is D gene, V gene, J gene, clone size, CDR3 protein, CDR3 DNA. A D gene is named only where the DNA matches it firmly. Clone size is shown for a subset of rows, as once, few, many or a class of expanded clone.

d_call: TRBD2
v_call: TRBV7-9
j_call: TRBJ2-7
clone_size: NA
cdr3_aa: CASSLELAASYNEQYF
cdr3_nt: TGTGCCAGCAGCTTAGAACTAGCGGCCTCCTACAATGAGCAGTACTTC

d_call: NA
v_call: TRBV20-1
j_call: TRBJ1-1
clone_size: NA
cdr3_aa: CSVVNRVTTEAFF
cdr3_nt: TGCAGCGTTGTGAACAGGGTGACCACTGAAGCTTTCTTT

d_call: TRBD2
v_call: TRBV6-5
j_call: TRBJ2-3
clone_size: NA
cdr3_aa: CASRDGSGNADTQYF
cdr3_nt: TGTGCCAGCAGAGATGGCAGCGGGAACGCAGATACGCAGTATTTT

d_call: TRBD2
v_call: TRBV7-2
j_call: TRBJ2-1
clone_size: many
cdr3_aa: CASSLDTSGRSVFF
cdr3_nt: TGTGCCAGCAGCTTAGATACTAGCGGGAGGTCCGTGTTCTTC

d_call: TRBD2
v_call: TRBV28
j_call: TRBJ2-7
clone_size: many
cdr3_aa: CASRSSGPISYEQYF
cdr3_nt: TGTGCCAGCAGGTCTAGCGGGCCTATTTCCTACGAGCAGTACTTC

d_call: NA
v_call: TRBV19
j_call: TRBJ2-2
clone_size: NA
cdr3_aa: CASSISMGRGTGELFF
cdr3_nt: TGTGCCAGTAGTATTTCGATGGGGCGCGGCACCGGGGAGCTGTTTTTT

d_call: NA
v_call: TRBV6-1
j_call: TRBJ2-1
clone_size: NA
cdr3_aa: CASTDRLTYEQFF
cdr3_nt: TGTGCCAGCACGGACAGATTAACCTATGAGCAGTTCTTC

d_call: NA
v_call: TRBV6-6
j_call: TRBJ2-7
clone_size: many
cdr3_aa: CASSYSRDEQYF
cdr3_nt: TGTGCCAGCAGTTACTCCAGGGACGAGCAGTACTTC

d_call: TRBD2
v_call: TRBV6-2/TRBV6-3
j_call: TRBJ2-1
clone_size: many
cdr3_aa: CASSYSSGIGAEWGYEQFF
cdr3_nt: TGTGCCAGCAGTTACTCTAGCGGGATCGGAGCGGAGTGGGGCTATGAGCAGTTCTTC

d_call: TRBD2
v_call: TRBV6-1
j_call: TRBJ2-7
clone_size: many
cdr3_aa: CASSPRPSGIFEQYF
cdr3_nt: TGTGCCAGCAGCCCGAGGCCTAGCGGGATCTTCGAGCAGTACTTC

d_call: NA
v_call: TRBV20-1
j_call: TRBJ1-2
clone_size: many
cdr3_aa: CSARDQGRDNYGYTF
cdr3_nt: TGCAGTGCTAGAGACCAGGGGCGCGATAACTATGGCTACACCTTC

d_call: NA
v_call: TRBV27
j_call: TRBJ2-5
clone_size: many
cdr3_aa: CASSPSPAGYQETQYF
cdr3_nt: TGTGCCAGCAGTCCAAGCCCGGCAGGTTACCAAGAGACCCAGTACTTC

d_call: NA
v_call: TRBV7-2
j_call: TRBJ1-1
clone_size: many
cdr3_aa: CASTRGRSEAFF
cdr3_nt: TGTGCCAGCACCCGAGGCAGGAGTGAAGCTTTCTTT

d_call: NA
v_call: TRBV13
j_call: TRBJ2-7
clone_size: few
cdr3_aa: CASSGDSYEQYF
cdr3_nt: TGTGCCAGCTCAGGGGACTCCTACGAGCAGTACTTC

d_call: TRBD2
v_call: TRBV3-1
j_call: TRBJ2-3
clone_size: NA
cdr3_aa: CASSQDLAGGAWADTQYF
cdr3_nt: TGTGCCAGCAGCCAAGACCTAGCGGGCGGAGCATGGGCAGATACGCAGTATTTT

d_call: TRBD2
v_call: TRBV28
j_call: TRBJ2-4
clone_size: many
cdr3_aa: CASSSPSGSGAKNIQYF
cdr3_nt: TGTGCCAGCAGTTCCCCTAGCGGGAGTGGGGCCAAAAACATTCAGTACTTC

d_call: TRBD1
v_call: TRBV6-2/TRBV6-3
j_call: TRBJ1-1
clone_size: NA
cdr3_aa: CASKRTGVVGTEAFF
cdr3_nt: TGTGCCAGCAAAAGGACAGGGGTTGTCGGCACTGAAGCTTTCTTT

d_call: NA
v_call: TRBV27
j_call: TRBJ2-5
clone_size: NA
cdr3_aa: CSSSSRVRQEPQSF
cdr3_nt: TGTTCCAGCAGTTCCAGGGTACGCCAAGAGCCCCAGTCCTTC

d_call: TRBD1
v_call: TRBV19
j_call: TRBJ1-2
clone_size: NA
cdr3_aa: CASSISGTGVDGYTF
cdr3_nt: TGTGCCAGTAGTATTTCCGGGACAGGGGTTGATGGCTACACCTTC

d_call: TRBD1
v_call: TRBV20-1
j_call: TRBJ2-3
clone_size: many
cdr3_aa: CSARDEGNRGTDTQYF
cdr3_nt: TGCAGTGCTAGAGATGAGGGGAACAGGGGGACAGATACGCAGTATTTT

d_call: TRBD1
v_call: TRBV19
j_call: TRBJ1-1
clone_size: many
cdr3_aa: CASSAPGQMNTEAFF
cdr3_nt: TGTGCCAGTAGTGCTCCGGGACAGATGAACACTGAAGCTTTCTTT

d_call: NA
v_call: TRBV6-1
j_call: TRBJ1-1
clone_size: many
cdr3_aa: CASSAGAGGTEAFF
cdr3_nt: TGTGCCAGCAGCGCCGGGGCCGGTGGGACTGAAGCTTTCTTT

d_call: NA
v_call: TRBV29-1
j_call: TRBJ1-1
clone_size: many
cdr3_aa: CSVDSGRTEAFF
cdr3_nt: TGCAGCGTTGACTCAGGGAGGACTGAAGCTTTCTTT

d_call: NA
v_call: TRBV10-3
j_call: TRBJ1-5
clone_size: many
cdr3_aa: CATRGGVDQPQHF
cdr3_nt: TGTGCCACCCGCGGCGGGGTAGATCAGCCCCAGCATTTT

d_call: TRBD1
v_call: TRBV2
j_call: TRBJ1-2
clone_size: many
cdr3_aa: CASSERGQGANYGYTF
cdr3_nt: TGTGCCAGCAGTGAAAGGGGACAGGGCGCTAACTATGGCTACACCTTC

d_call: TRBD1
v_call: TRBV6-2/TRBV6-3
j_call: TRBJ2-7
clone_size: NA
cdr3_aa: CASSYKGGTGYYYEQYF
cdr3_nt: TGTGCCAGCAGTTACAAAGGCGGGACAGGGTACTACTACGAGCAGTACTTC

d_call: TRBD2
v_call: TRBV27
j_call: TRBJ2-7
clone_size: many
cdr3_aa: CASSLSLGLAGAIYEQYF
cdr3_nt: TGTGCCAGCAGTTTATCCCTTGGACTAGCGGGAGCCATCTACGAGCAGTACTTC

d_call: NA
v_call: TRBV3-1
j_call: TRBJ1-2
clone_size: many
cdr3_aa: CASSQVRGVGYTF
cdr3_nt: TGTGCCAGCAGCCAAGTAAGGGGCGTTGGCTACACCTTC

d_call: TRBD2
v_call: TRBV2
j_call: TRBJ2-1
clone_size: many
cdr3_aa: CASSRLAGGDEQFF
cdr3_nt: TGTGCCAGCAGCAGACTAGCGGGAGGGGATGAGCAGTTCTTC

d_call: NA
v_call: TRBV19
j_call: TRBJ2-6
clone_size: few
cdr3_aa: CASSRPGATGANVLTF
cdr3_nt: TGTGCCAGTAGCCGACCGGGGGCCACCGGGGCCAACGTCCTGACTTTC

d_call: NA
v_call: TRBV7-2
j_call: TRBJ2-7
clone_size: many
cdr3_aa: CASSLAGTPSYEQYF
cdr3_nt: TGTGCCAGCAGCTTAGCCGGGACACCTTCCTACGAGCAGTACTTC

d_call: NA
v_call: TRBV12-3/TRBV12-4
j_call: TRBJ1-6
clone_size: NA
cdr3_aa: CASSGGGDNNSPLHF
cdr3_nt: TGTGCCAGCAGCGGGGGCGGCGATAATAATTCACCCCTCCACTTT

d_call: NA
v_call: TRBV11-2
j_call: TRBJ2-7
clone_size: NA
cdr3_aa: CASRKESYEQYF
cdr3_nt: TGTGCCAGCAGAAAGGAGTCCTACGAGCAGTACTTC

d_call: TRBD1
v_call: TRBV4-3
j_call: TRBJ2-7
clone_size: many
cdr3_aa: CASSQDWGTGEQYF
cdr3_nt: TGCGCCAGCAGCCAAGACTGGGGGACAGGCGAGCAGTACTTC

d_call: NA
v_call: TRBV15
j_call: TRBJ1-2
clone_size: many
cdr3_aa: CATSREVGRNYGYTF
cdr3_nt: TGTGCCACCAGCAGAGAGGTGGGGAGAAACTATGGCTACACCTTC